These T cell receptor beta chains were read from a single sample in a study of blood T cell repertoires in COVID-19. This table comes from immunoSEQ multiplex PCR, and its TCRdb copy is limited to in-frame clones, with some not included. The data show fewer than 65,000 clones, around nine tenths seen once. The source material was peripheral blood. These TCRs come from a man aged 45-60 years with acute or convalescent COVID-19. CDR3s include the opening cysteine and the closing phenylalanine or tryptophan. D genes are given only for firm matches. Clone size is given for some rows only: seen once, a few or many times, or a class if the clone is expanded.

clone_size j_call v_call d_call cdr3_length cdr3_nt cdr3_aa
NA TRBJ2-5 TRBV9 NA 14 TGTGCCAGCAGCCCGGGGTCCCTGCGGGAGACCCAGTACTTC CASSPGSLRETQYF
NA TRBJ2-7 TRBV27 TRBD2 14 TGTGCCAGCGGGTCGGGACTAGCTGTAGGCGAGCAGTACTTC CASGSGLAVGEQYF
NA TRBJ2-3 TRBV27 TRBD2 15 TGTGCCAGCGGCGTACGAGCGGGGTCAACAGATACGCAGTATTTT CASGVRAGSTDTQYF
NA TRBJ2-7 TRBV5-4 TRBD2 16 TGTGCCAGCAGCCCCAGACTAGCGGGAGGGTTGGACGAGCAGTACTTC CASSPRLAGGLDEQYF
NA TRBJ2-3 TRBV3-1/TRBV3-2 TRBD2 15 TGTGCCAGCAGCCAGGGACTAGCGGGAGGCTATACGCAGTATTTT CASSQGLAGGYTQYF
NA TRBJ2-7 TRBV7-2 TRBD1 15 TGTGCCAGCAGCTTACATTGGACAGGTGGACACGAGCAGTACTTC CASSLHWTGGHEQYF
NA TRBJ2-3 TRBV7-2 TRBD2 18 TGTGCCAGCAGCTTAGCAGTTATAGCGGGAGGAAGGACAGATACGCAGTATTTT CASSLAVIAGGRTDTQYF
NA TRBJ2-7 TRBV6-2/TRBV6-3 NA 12 TGTGCCAGCAGCCAGAGCTCCTACGAGCAGTACTTC CASSQSSYEQYF
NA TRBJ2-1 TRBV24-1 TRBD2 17 TGTGCCACCAGTGAAGGAGTGGTGAGTAGCGGGTACAATGAGCAGTTCTTC CATSEGVVSSGYNEQFF
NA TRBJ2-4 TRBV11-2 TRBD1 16 TGTGCCAGCAGCTACCCGGAGGGGACAGGGGAAAACATTCAGTACTTC CASSYPEGTGENIQYF
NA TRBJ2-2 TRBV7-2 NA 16 TGTGCCAGCAGCCTTCGAGTAACCACTTCCACCGGGGAGCTGTTTTTT CASSLRVTTSTGELFF
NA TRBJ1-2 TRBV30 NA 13 TGTGCCTGGAGTGTAGGGAGCAGCTATGGCTACACCTTC CAWSVGSSYGYTF
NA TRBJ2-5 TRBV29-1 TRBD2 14 TGCAGCGTTTCACGACTAGCGGGAGTCGAGACCCAGTACTTC CSVSRLAGVETQYF
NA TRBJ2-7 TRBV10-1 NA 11 TGCGCCAGCAGTGACCTTTACGAGCAGTACTTC CASSDLYEQYF
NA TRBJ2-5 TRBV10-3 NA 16 TGTGCCATCAGTGAGTCTATAGGGGCAGGTCAAGAGACCCAGTACTTC CAISESIGAGQETQYF
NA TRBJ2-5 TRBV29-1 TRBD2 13 TGCAGCGGAAGACTAGCGGCACAAGAGACCCAGTACTTC CSGRLAAQETQYF
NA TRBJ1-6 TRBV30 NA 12 TGTGCCTGGAGAAGGGGTAATTCACCCCTCCACTTT CAWRRGNSPLHF
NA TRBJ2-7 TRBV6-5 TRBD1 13 TGTGCCAGCAGGGGACAGGGAGACTACGAGCAGTACTTC CASRGQGDYEQYF
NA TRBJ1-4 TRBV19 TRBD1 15 TGTGCCAGTACCAAGCTCGGACAGGGCGGTGAAAAACTGTTTTTT CASTKLGQGGEKLFF
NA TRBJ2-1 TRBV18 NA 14 TGTGCCAGCTCACGCCAGGTTTCTACGGATGAGCAGTTCTTC CASSRQVSTDEQFF
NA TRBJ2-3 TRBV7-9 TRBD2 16 TGTGCCAGCAGCTTACCTAGCGGGAGTGGCACAGATACGCAGTATTTT CASSLPSGSGTDTQYF
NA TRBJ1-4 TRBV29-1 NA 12 TGCAGCGTTATGGCAGGGAATGAAAAACTGTTTTTT CSVMAGNEKLFF
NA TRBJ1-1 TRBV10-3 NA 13 TGTGCCCCAACGCGAACCTCCAACACTGAAGCTTTCTTT CAPTRTSNTEAFF
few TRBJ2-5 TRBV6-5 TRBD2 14 TGTGCCAGCAGTCCCGGGACTAGCGGGGAGACCCAGTACTTC CASSPGTSGETQYF
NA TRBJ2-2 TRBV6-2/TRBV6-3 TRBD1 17 TGTGCCAGCAGCGGGACAGGGGGCCTCTCGAACACCGGGGAGCTGTTTTTT CASSGTGGLSNTGELFF
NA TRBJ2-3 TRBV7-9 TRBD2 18 TGTGCCAGCAGCTTAGCTACCGGGACTAGCGTGTTTAGAGATACGCAGTATTTT CASSLATGTSVFRDTQYF
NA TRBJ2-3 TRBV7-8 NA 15 TGTGCCAGCAGCTTACGACAGGCCGTCACAGATACGCAGTATTTT CASSLRQAVTDTQYF
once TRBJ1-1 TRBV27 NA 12 TGTGCCAGCAAAATAGGAGGCACTGAAGCTTTCTTT CASKIGGTEAFF
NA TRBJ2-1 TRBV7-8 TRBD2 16 TGTGCCAGCAGCTTAGGCGGGAGCCCCTCCTACAATGAGCAGTTCTTC CASSLGGSPSYNEQFF
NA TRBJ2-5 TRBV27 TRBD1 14 TGTGCCAGCAGTTCCTCAGGGGGCGAGGAGACCCAGTACTTC CASSSSGGEETQYF
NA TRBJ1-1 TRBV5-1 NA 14 TGCGCCAGCAGCTTAAAGGGACTGGACGGAGAAGCTTTCTTT CASSLKGLDGEAFF
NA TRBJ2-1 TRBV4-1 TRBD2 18 TGCGCCAGCAGCCCACGCGGGACTAGCGGGAGCTCCTACAATGAGCAGTTCTTC CASSPRGTSGSSYNEQFF
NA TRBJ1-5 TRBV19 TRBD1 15 TGTGCCAGTGGAACTCCGGGACAGCCAAATCAGCCCCAGCATTTT CASGTPGQPNQPQHF
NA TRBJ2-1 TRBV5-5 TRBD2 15 TGTGCCAGCAGCTTACTAGCGGGAGTGGTAAATGAGCAGTTCTTC CASSLLAGVVNEQFF
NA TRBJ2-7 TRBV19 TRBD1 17 TGTGCCAGTAGCCCGGGACAGTTCGGTGGTATTTCCTACGAGCAGTACTTC CASSPGQFGGISYEQYF
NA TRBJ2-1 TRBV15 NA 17 TGTGCCACCAGCAGAGGGCCGCGGGGGCGCTCCTACAATGAGCAGTTCTTC CATSRGPRGRSYNEQFF
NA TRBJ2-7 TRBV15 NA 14 TGTGCCACCAGCAGGGGCCCGGACACCGGACGGCAGTACTTC CATSRGPDTGRQYF
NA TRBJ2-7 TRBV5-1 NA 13 TGCGCCAGCAGCCCCGGACAGATCTACGAGCAGTACTTC CASSPGQIYEQYF
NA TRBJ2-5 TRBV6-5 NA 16 TGTGCCAGCAGTTACGCCCCGGGAGCTGGAACGGAGACCCAGTACTTC CASSYAPGAGTETQYF
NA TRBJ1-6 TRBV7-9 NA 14 TGTGCCAGCAGCTTTTACGGGGATAATTCACCCCTCCACTTT CASSFYGDNSPLHF
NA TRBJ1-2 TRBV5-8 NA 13 TGTGCCAGCAGCTTACGTCCGGCCAGGGGCTACACCTTC CASSLRPARGYTF
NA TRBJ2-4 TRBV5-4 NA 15 TGTGCCAGCAGCTTGGGAACGGGAGTGCAGTACATTCAGTACTTC CASSLGTGVQYIQYF
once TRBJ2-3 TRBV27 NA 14 TGTGCCAGCAGTTCCCTCAGGGTCACAGATACGCAGTATTTT CASSSLRVTDTQYF
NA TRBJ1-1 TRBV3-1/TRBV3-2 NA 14 TGTGCCAGCAGCCCCCTTCAAGGCGGGACTGAAGCTTTCTTT CASSPLQGGTEAFF
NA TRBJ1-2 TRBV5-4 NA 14 TGTGCCAGCAGCTTCGTTGGGCAGGGTAAAGGCTACACCTTC CASSFVGQGKGYTF
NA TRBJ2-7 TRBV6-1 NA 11 TGTGCCAGCAGTGAAGCGTCTGAGCAGTACTTC CASSEASEQYF
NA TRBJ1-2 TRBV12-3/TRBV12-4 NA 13 TGTGCCAGCAGTAAGGACAGATCCTATGGCTACACCTTC CASSKDRSYGYTF
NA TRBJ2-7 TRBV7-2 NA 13 TGTGCCAGCAGCTTGGACAGCCCCTACGAGCAGTACTTC CASSLDSPYEQYF
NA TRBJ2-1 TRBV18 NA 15 TGTGCCAGCTCACCAACCAGGGGTCCTGGCAATGAGCAGTTCTTC CASSPTRGPGNEQFF
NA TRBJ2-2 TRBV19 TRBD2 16 TGTGCCAGTAGCCTATTAGCGGGACCGAACACCGGGGAGCTGTTTTTT CASSLLAGPNTGELFF
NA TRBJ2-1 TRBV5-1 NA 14 TGCGCCAGCAGCCAAGGGAGCTCCTACAATGAGCAGTTCTTC CASSQGSSYNEQFF
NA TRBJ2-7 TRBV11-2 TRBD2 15 TGTGCCAGCAGCTTGAGTGGCGGGAGGTACTACGAGCAGTACTTC CASSLSGGRYYEQYF
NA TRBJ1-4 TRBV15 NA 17 TGTGCCACCAGCAGAGGTGAACAGTCGTTCGCTAATGAAAAACTGTTTTTT CATSRGEQSFANEKLFF
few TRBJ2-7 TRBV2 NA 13 TGTGCCAGCAGTGCCGGGACACTTTACGAGCAGTACTTC CASSAGTLYEQYF
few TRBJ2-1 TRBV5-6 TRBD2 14 TGTGCCAGCAGCCTAGCGGGAGGGCCGCATGAGCAGTTCTTC CASSLAGGPHEQFF
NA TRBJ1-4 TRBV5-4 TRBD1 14 TGTGCCAGCAGCCGGACAGGGGCTAATGAAAAACTGTTTTTT CASSRTGANEKLFF
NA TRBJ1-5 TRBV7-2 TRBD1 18 TGTGCCAGCAGCATATCCGGGACAGGGACTTATAGCAATCAGCCCCAGCATTTT CASSISGTGTYSNQPQHF
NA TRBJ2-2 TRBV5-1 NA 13 TGCGCCAGCAGCCCAACAGGAATCGGGGAGCTGTTTTTT CASSPTGIGELFF
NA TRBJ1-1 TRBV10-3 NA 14 TGTGCCATCAGTGTAGGGAGGACGAACACTGAAGCTTTCTTT CAISVGRTNTEAFF
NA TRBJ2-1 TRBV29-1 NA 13 TGCAGCGTTGGATCAGGGTTCTACAATGAGCAGTTCTTC CSVGSGFYNEQFF